This TCR beta chain was recovered during a study of blood T cell repertoires in COVID-19. This clone was seen once. TCRdb keeps only in-frame clones here, not all; method: immunoSEQ multiplex PCR. The sample contains about 350,000 clones, 85% to 90% of which appear only once. Participants' reported clinical history set cohort assignment. Exposed participants encountered a COVID-19 case during the 2 weeks preceding study entry. Trimming stripped 1 base from V and 3 bases from J, with 13 bases between. Germline CDR1 SGHRS, CDR2 YFSETQ. The CDR3 has 15 amino acids. The chain carries TRBV5-1 and TRBJ1-1; the D gene is possibly TRBD1 (5 bases). This clonotype was sampled from a woman in her 30s who had been exposed to COVID-19. The specimen was PBMCs or T cells enriched from blood (not recorded which). The CDR3 loop is CASSLLVGGDTEAFF. CDR3 coding DNA: TGCGCCAGCAGCTTGTTGGTGGGAGGGGACACTGAAGCTTTCTTT.